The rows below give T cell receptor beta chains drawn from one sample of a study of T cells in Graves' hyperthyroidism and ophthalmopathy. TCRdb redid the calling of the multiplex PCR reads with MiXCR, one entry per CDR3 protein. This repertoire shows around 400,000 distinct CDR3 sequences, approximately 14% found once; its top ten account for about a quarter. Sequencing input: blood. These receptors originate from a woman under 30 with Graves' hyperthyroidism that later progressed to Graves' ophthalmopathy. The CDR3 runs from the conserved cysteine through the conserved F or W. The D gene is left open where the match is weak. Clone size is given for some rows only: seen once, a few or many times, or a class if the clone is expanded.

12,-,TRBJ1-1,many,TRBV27,TGTGCCAGCAGTTCCTTAGACACTGAAGCTTTCTTT,CASSSLDTEAFF
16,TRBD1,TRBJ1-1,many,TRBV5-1,TGCGCCAGCAGCCGGGGCAGGGGGCTGGTCGGCACTGAAGCTTTCTTT,CASSRGRGLVGTEAFF
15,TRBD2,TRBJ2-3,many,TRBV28,TGTGCCAGCAGTCCGAGACTAGCGCCCGGAGATACGCAGTATTTT,CASSPRLAPGDTQYF
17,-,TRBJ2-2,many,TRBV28,TGTGCCAGCAGCCCAGGACCTTTCGACACCCCTACCGGGGAGCTGTTTTTT,CASSPGPFDTPTGELFF
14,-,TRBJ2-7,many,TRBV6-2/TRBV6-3,TGTGCCAGCAGTGAGTCCCCCACGCACTACGAGCAGTACTTC,CASSESPTHYEQYF
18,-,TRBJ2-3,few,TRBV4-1,TGCGCCAGCAGCCAAGGGTGGCGTCTGGGGACCGGCACAGATACGCAGTATTTT,CASSQGWRLGTGTDTQYF
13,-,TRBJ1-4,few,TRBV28,TGTGCCAGCAGTTTCCGGGGTAATGAAAAACTGTTTTTT,CASSFRGNEKLFF
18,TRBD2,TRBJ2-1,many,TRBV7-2,TGTGCCAGCAGCTTACTTGGGTCTAGCGGGAGTTGGAACAATGAGCAGTTCTTC,CASSLLGSSGSWNNEQFF
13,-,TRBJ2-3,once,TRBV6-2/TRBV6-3,TGTGCCAGCAAACGGGACAGCACAGATACGCAGTATTTT,CASKRDSTDTQYF
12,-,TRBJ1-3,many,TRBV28,TGTGCCAGCAGAGAGGCTGGAAACACCATATATTTT,CASREAGNTIYF
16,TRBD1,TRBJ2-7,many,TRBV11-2,TGTGCCAGCAGCTCCAATGCGGGACAGGGGCCCTACGAGCAGTACTTC,CASSSNAGQGPYEQYF
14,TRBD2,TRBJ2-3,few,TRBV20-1,TGCAGCACCATTGAATGGCGGGAGTCAGATACGCAGTATTTT,CSTIEWRESDTQYF
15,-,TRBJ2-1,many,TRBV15,TGTGCCACCAGTTCCCGGGAAGGGTCCTACAATGAGCAGTTCTTC,CATSSREGSYNEQFF
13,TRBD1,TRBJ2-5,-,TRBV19,TGTGCCACCGCGACAGGGTCTCAAGAGACCCAGTACTTC,CATATGSQETQYF
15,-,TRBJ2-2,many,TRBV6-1,TGTGCCAGCAGTTCACGGGACATGAACACCGGGGAGCTGTTTTTT,CASSSRDMNTGELFF
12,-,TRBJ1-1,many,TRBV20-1,TGCAGTGCTAGTGCCCCGCCCCAAAGGGCTTTCTTT,CSASAPPQRAFF
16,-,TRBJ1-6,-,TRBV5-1,TGCGCCAGCGGCCCGGGGGGAACAGAGACCAATTCACCCCTCCACTTT,CASGPGGTETNSPLHF
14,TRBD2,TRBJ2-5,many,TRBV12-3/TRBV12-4,TGTGCCAGCAGTTTATCCGGGGGGTGGGAGACCCAGTACTTC,CASSLSGGWETQYF
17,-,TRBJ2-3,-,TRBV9,TGTGCCAGCAGCGTGGGATTAGGGGGAACGGTACTAGGTACGCAGTATTTT,CASSVGLGGTVLGTQYF
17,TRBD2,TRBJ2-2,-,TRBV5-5,TGTGCCAGCAGCGCCTGGACTAGCGGATCGAACACCGGGGAGCTGTTTTTT,CASSAWTSGSNTGELFF
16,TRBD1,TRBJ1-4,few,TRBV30,TGTGCCTGGACCGCCCAGGGGACAGCAACTAATGAAAAACTGTTTTTT,CAWTAQGTATNEKLFF
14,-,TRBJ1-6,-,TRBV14,TGTGCCAGCAGCCAGTACCGGGACTTTTCACCCCTCCACTTT,CASSQYRDFSPLHF
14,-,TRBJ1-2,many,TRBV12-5,TGTGCTAGTGGACCAACCCCACAGGGAGCAGGCTACACCTTC,CASGPTPQGAGYTF
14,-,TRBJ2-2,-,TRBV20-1,TGCAGTGCCGGAACAGGGCCGAACACCGGGGAGCTGTTTTTT,CSAGTGPNTGELFF
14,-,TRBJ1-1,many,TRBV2,TGTGCCAGCAGTTCGAGGGGCCTGAACACTGAAGCTTTCTTT,CASSSRGLNTEAFF